The 17 T cell receptor beta chains below were found in one sample sequenced in a study of T-cell reconstitution after alpha-beta-depleted transplantation in children. Unique molecular identifiers were incorporated when the TCRbeta library was constructed. TCRdb re-analysed the PCR reads in MiXCR, keeping a single row per CDR3 protein. The table shows a few hundred thousand distinct CDR3 sequences, with 10% occurring only once. The sample consisted of PBMCs from the stem cell graft donor, taken from the stem cell graft. The receptor source for this set is a human donor who donated a stem cell graft to a child with acute lymphoblastic leukemia.

This clonotype was seen ten or more times. The V gene is TRBV29-1, the J gene TRBJ2-3; D remains unclear. CDR1 and CDR2 from the germline V gene are SQVTM and ANQGSEA. CDR3 length: 12 amino acids. Trimming took off 0 bases at V and 3 bases at J, with 4 bases between the two ends. CDR3 bases: TGCAGCGTTGAAGAGGCGACAGATACGCAGTATTTT. It is translated as CSVEEATDTQYF.

This clonotype was found a few times. The chain couples TRBV12-3 or TRBV12-4 to TRBJ2-1; unclear D gene. V gave up 5 bases and J gave up 5 bases, with 7 bases separating them. The CDR3 sequence is 12 residues long. CDR3 region: CASSPVHNEQFF. The CDR3 DNA is TGTGCCAGCAGTCCCGTTCACAATGAGCAGTTCTTC.

As concerns this clonotype: A read error may account for a junction end that differs from germline. V is TRBV7-2 and J is TRBJ2-2; 7 bases map to TRBD2. Germline CDR1 SGHTA, CDR2 FQGNSA. The length of the CDR3 is 14 residues. CDR3 bases: TGTGCCAGCATCTTAGGCGGGAGCATCGGGGAGCTGTTTTTT. Translation: CASILGGSIGELFF.

The J gene is TRBJ1-1, the V gene TRBV18; D remains ambiguous. CDR3 length equals 13 residues. CDR1 is KGHSH and CDR2 is LQKENI in the germline V gene. V was trimmed by 5 bases and J by 3 bases, leaving 10 bases between them. CDR3 amino acids: CASSTKEDTEAFF. The CDR3 DNA reads as TGTGCCAGCTCAACAAAGGAGGACACTGAAGCTTTCTTT.

Only a few counts were recorded for this clonotype. The chain joins TRBV25-1 to TRBJ1-5; 8 positions match TRBD1. CDR1 MGHDK and CDR2 SYGVNS come from the germline V gene. Unmatched junction bases numbered 7, after V lost 6 bases and J lost 3 bases. The CDR3 covers 15 residues. CDR3 bases: TGTGCCAGCAGCGCCGCAGGGGGCGCCAATCAGCCCCAGCATTTT. This encodes CASSAAGGANQPQHF.

This chain uses TRBV20-1 with TRBJ2-1, with D perhaps matching TRBD2 (5 bases). Trimming cost V 0 bases and J 9 bases, with 21 bases left between them. Germline-derived CDR1 and CDR2 are DFQATT and SNEGSKA (reference sequence). The CDR3 covers 16 residues. The CDR3 bases are TGCAGTGCTAGAGATACGGCTAGCTCGCTTTGGGGTGAGCAGTTCTTC. This sequence encodes CSARDTASSLWGEQFF.

A few counts support this clonotype. The chain is built from TRBV5-1 and TRBJ2-3, with D uncertain. Germline V gene sequence: CDR1 SGHRS, CDR2 YFSETQ. Trimming took 0 bases from V and 2 from J, leaving 7 bases between them. The CDR3 spans 14 residues. CDR3 nucleotide sequence: TGCGCCAGCAGCTTGGTAACAGACACAGATACGCAGTATTTT. Its translation: CASSLVTDTDTQYF.

This clonotype was observed a few times. This chain joins TRBV6-1 and TRBJ2-7; D uncertain. Germline assignment: CDR1 MNHNS and CDR2 SASEGT. The V end was cut by 5 bases, the J end by 2 bases, with 13 bases between. The CDR3 is 14 amino acids. The CDR3 spells CASSPPEPPYEQYF. CDR3 bases: TGTGCCAGCAGTCCCCCTGAGCCCCCCTACGAGCAGTACTTC.

The V call is TRBV5-6, the J call TRBJ1-5, with a tentative D call TRBD1 (6 bases). CDR3 size: 14 residues. Deletions cut 6 bases from V and 4 bases from J, with 14 bases between. CDR1 and CDR2 (germline): SGHDT, YYEEEE. The CDR3 coding sequence is TGTGCCAGCACCTCGAAACAGGGAAATCAGCCCCAGCATTTT. Protein sequence: CASTSKQGNQPQHF.

This clonotype came up a few times. The genes are TRBV18 and TRBJ2-7; perhaps TRBD1 as D (7 bases). Germline V CDR1 and CDR2: KGHSH, LQKENI. The CDR3 is made up of 16 amino acids. V lost 3 bases and J lost 0, with 15 bases in between. Here the CDR3 reads CASSPGGTASSYEQYF. In nucleotides, the CDR3 is TGTGCCAGCTCACCTGGGGGGACAGCGAGCTCCTACGAGCAGTACTTC.

The chain carries TRBV4-3 and TRBJ2-3; no clear D gene. V was shortened by 1 base and J by 1 base, with 12 bases between the two germline ends. This CDR3 comprises 16 residues. Germline CDR1 is LGHNA and CDR2 is YSLEER. The CDR3 protein is CASSQGVNRRTDTQYF. The DNA for the CDR3 is TGCGCCAGCAGCCAAGGGGTCAACAGACGCACAGATACGCAGTATTTT.

The chain joins TRBV7-2 to TRBJ2-7; perhaps TRBD2 as D (5 bases). Deletions cut 3 bases from V and 7 bases from J, with 19 bases between. CDR3 size: 15 residues. Per germline, CDR1 SGHTA and CDR2 FQGNSA. CDR3 DNA: TGTGCCAGCAGCTTGTCCGTTACTAGGGTTAAGGAGCAGTACTTC. Translation gives CASSLSVTRVKEQYF. Drawing the rest from reference TRBV7-2 and TRBJ2-7, the complete variable domain is GAGVSQSPSNKVTEKGKDVELRCDPISGHTALYWYRQSLGQGLEFLIYFQGNSAPDKSGLPSDRFSAERTGGSVSTLTIQRTQQEDSAVYLCASSLSVTRVKEQYFGPGTRLTVT.

With respect to this clonotype: The junction differs from germline at one of its ends, possibly a read error. V is TRBV29-1 and J is TRBJ1-1, with TRBD1 matching over 8 bases. From germline, CDR1 is SQVTM and CDR2 ANQGSEA. The CDR3 contains 15 residues. CDR3 sequence: CSVEDWGQVRTDAFF. The CDR3 nucleotides read TGCAGCGTTGAAGATTGGGGACAGGTACGAACTGACGCTTTCTTT.

The chain uses TRBV5-1 and TRBJ1-1, with D possibly matching TRBD1 (6 bases). The CDR3 is 15 amino acids. V was clipped by 3 bases and J by 5 bases, with 17 bases between them. The germline CDR1 and CDR2 sequences are SGHRS and YFSETQ. In DNA, the CDR3 is TGCGCCAGCAGCTCGATGACACGAAGGGGGACTGAAGCTTTCTTT. It encodes CASSSMTRRGTEAFF.

V usage is TRBV4-1 and J usage is TRBJ2-2; D tentatively reads TRBD1 or TRBD2 (5 bases each). This CDR3 region has 17 residues. Looked up from germline, CDR1 is MGHRA and CDR2 is YSYEKL. V was trimmed by 2 bases and J by 6 bases, leaving 19 bases between them. CDR3 loop: CASSQRGPTRNSGELFF. CDR3 coding DNA: TGCGCCAGCAGCCAACGGGGACCCACTAGGAATTCCGGGGAGCTGTTTTTT.

This clonotype showed up just a few times. CDR3 in DNA: TGCGCCAGCAGCTTGGAAGGGTCCGATGGCTACACCTTC. The encoded protein is CASSLEGSDGYTF. The chain has TRBV5-1 and TRBJ1-2; D gene ambiguous. This CDR3 region has 13 residues. Germline-derived CDR1 and CDR2 are SGHRS and YFSETQ. V lost 0 bases, J lost 6 bases, and 9 bases lay in between.

This clonotype has just a few counts. This chain uses TRBV20-1 with TRBJ2-1, with D unresolved. Trimming took 5 bases from V and 0 from J, leaving 8 bases between them. Germline CDR1 reads DFQATT; CDR2 reads SNEGSKA (reference sequence). The CDR3 contains 13 residues. CDR3 in amino acids: CSAARSSYNEQFF. In nucleotides, the CDR3 is TGCAGTGCTGCACGAAGCTCCTACAATGAGCAGTTCTTC.